The 13 T cell receptor beta chains below come from one sample, sequenced in a study of blood T cell repertoires in COVID-19. The repertoire was sequenced with immunoSEQ multiplex PCR; TCRdb's copy has only in-frame clones and lacks some. The sample consists of around 30,000 clones, 65% to 70% of them appearing once. The sequencing sample was made of peripheral blood. The receptors come from a human donor in a cohort sampled during active COVID-19.

The V gene is TRBV9, the J gene TRBJ2-3, with D perhaps TRBD1 (6 bases). CDR1 SGDLS and CDR2 YYNGEE come from the germline V gene. The length of the CDR3 is 12 residues. Trimming shortened V by 3 bases and J by 6 bases, and 8 bases separated the two germline ends. This CDR3 reads CASSADRDTQYF. The CDR3 bases are TGTGCCAGCAGCGCCGACAGGGATACGCAGTATTTT.

The chain combines TRBV19 with TRBJ2-1; a possible D gene is TRBD2 (6 bases). Looked up from germline, CDR1 is LNHDA and CDR2 is SQIVND (reference sequence). The CDR3 is made up of 16 amino acids. The V and J ends lost 3 bases and 3 bases respectively, with 15 bases between them. The CDR3, as DNA: TGTGCCAGTAGTATGATGGCGGGAAAGAGCTACAATGAGCAGTTCTTC. Amino acids: CASSMMAGKSYNEQFF.

This clone was observed a single time. V usage is TRBV9 and J usage is TRBJ2-5; 8 bases map to TRBD2. The V and J ends lost 3 bases and 0 bases, in that order; junction bases with no gene match: 4. Germline V gene data show CDR1 as SGDLS and CDR2 as YYNGEE. The CDR3 contains 15 residues. The CDR3 loop is CASSDSGTDQETQYF. The DNA for the CDR3 is TGTGCCAGCAGCGATAGCGGGACGGACCAAGAGACCCAGTACTTC.

V gene TRBV12-2 combines with J gene TRBJ2-5; the table gives TRBD2 as D, unverified against the DNA. TRBV12-2 is listed as a pseudogene. This CDR3 contains 19 residues. Written as DNA, the CDR3 is TGTGCAAGTCGCTTAGGGGCAGAGGGAGCGGCCCTCGGGGAAGAGACCCAGTACTTC. Protein sequence: CASRLGAEGAALGEETQYF.

In its sample, this clone was seen once. The genes are TRBV13 and TRBJ2-7, with 9 nucleotides matching TRBD1. Per germline, CDR1 PRHDT and CDR2 FYEKMQ (reference sequence). This CDR3 has 14 residues. V shed 4 bases, J shed 4 bases, and the junction held 5 bases outside the gene matches. CDR3 DNA: TGTGCCAGCAGCTCCGGGACAGGGAGTTACGAGCAGTACTTC. It translates to CASSSGTGSYEQYF.

The chain has TRBV2 and TRBJ2-2; unclear D gene. Germline CDR1 and CDR2: SNHLY and FYNNEI. This CDR3 comprises 16 residues. Trimming removed 3 bases at V and 0 bases at J, with 11 bases between. The CDR3 sequence: CASSEAGNSNTGELFF. The DNA of the CDR3 is TGTGCCAGCAGTGAGGCAGGAAACTCGAACACCGGGGAGCTGTTTTTT.

This clone was counted between two and nine times. This chain uses TRBV9 with TRBJ2-1, with 14 bases aligning to TRBD2. After removal of 4 bases from V and 10 bases from J, the junction contained 16 bases not matched to a gene. The CDR3 sequence is 18 residues long. The germline CDR1 and CDR2 sequences are SGDLS and YYNGEE. The CDR3 DNA reads TGTGCCAGCAGCCGTAGTTCTTCGGGACTAGCGGGAGTCGGGGAGCAGTTCTTC. The encoded protein is CASSRSSSGLAGVGEQFF.

This clone was seen more than once but under ten times. J is TRBJ2-7 and V is TRBV6-4; 12 nucleotides match TRBD1. This CDR3 has 15 amino acids. Losses at the gene ends were 11 bases for V and 6 bases for J; bases not matched to a gene: 14. Germline V gene lookup returns CDR1 MRHNA and CDR2 SNTAGT. In DNA form, the CDR3 reads TGTGCCCGCCCCCGGGAGGGACAGGGGGCGTGCGAGCAGTACTTC. The encoded protein is CARPREGQGACEQYF.

V gene TRBV12-3 or TRBV12-4 combines with J gene TRBJ2-7; 7 nucleotides align to TRBD1. The length of the CDR3 is 13 residues. With 3 bases clipped from V and 2 bases from J, the junction kept 1 base outside the gene matches. The CDR3 region is CASSLGQTYEQYF. The CDR3 DNA follows: TGTGCCAGCAGTTTGGGACAGACCTACGAGCAGTACTTC.

The chain recombines TRBV9 with TRBJ2-7, with TRBD2 identical over 8 bases. V trimming: 3 bases; J trimming: 3 bases; junction bases outside the gene matches: 11. CDR3 length equals 16 residues. Germline V gene lookup returns CDR1 SGDLS and CDR2 YYNGEE. CDR3 DNA sequence: TGTGCCAGCAGCGCCGGACGGGGCGGGGGGTTCTACGAGCAGTACTTC. Translation gives CASSAGRGGGFYEQYF.

This clone came up a few times. This chain connects TRBV2 to TRBJ1-5; 7 bases fit TRBD1. The CDR3 length is 13 residues. Germline V lookup: CDR1 SNHLY, CDR2 FYNNEI. Trimming took 8 bases from V and 4 from J; bases not matched to a gene: 5. CDR3 protein: CASAGQANQPQHF. CDR3 coding DNA: TGTGCCAGCGCCGGACAGGCTAATCAGCCCCAGCATTTT.

The chain uses TRBV25-1 and TRBJ1-3, with D unclear. The CDR3 covers 14 residues. Germline-derived CDR1 and CDR2 are MGHDK and SYGVNS. V lost 6 bases and J 0 bases, leaving 9 bases between the germline ends. The CDR3 protein is CASSATHSGNTIYF. The CDR3 DNA reads as TGTGCCAGCAGCGCCACACACTCTGGAAACACCATATATTTT.

This rearrangement joins TRBV28 to TRBJ2-3; 8 bases map to TRBD2. Trimming took 7 bases from V and 0 from J; bases not matched to a gene: 0. The CDR3 runs to 13 residues. CDR1 is MDHEN and CDR2 is SYDVKM in the germline V gene. The CDR3 DNA is TGTGCCAGCACGGGAGGGAGCACAGATACGCAGTATTTT. Protein product: CASTGGSTDTQYF.